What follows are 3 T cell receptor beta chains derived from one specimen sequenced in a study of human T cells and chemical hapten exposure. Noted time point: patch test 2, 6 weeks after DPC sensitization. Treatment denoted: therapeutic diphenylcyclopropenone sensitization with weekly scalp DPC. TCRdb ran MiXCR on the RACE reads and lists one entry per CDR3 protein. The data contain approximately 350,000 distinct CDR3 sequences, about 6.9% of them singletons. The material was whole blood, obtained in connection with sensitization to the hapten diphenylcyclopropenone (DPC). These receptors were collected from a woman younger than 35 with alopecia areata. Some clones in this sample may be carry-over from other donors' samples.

CDR3 sequence: CASSLGTGARGYTF. The CDR3 DNA follows: TGTGCCAGCAGCTTAGGGACAGGGGCGCGGGGCTACACCTTC. The chain carries TRBV7-9 and TRBJ1-2; 9 bases match TRBD1. This CDR3 is 14 amino acids long. CDR1 is SEHNR, CDR2 FQNEAQ, per germline (reference sequence). Trimming cost V 1 base and J 8 bases; bases outside gene matches: 5.

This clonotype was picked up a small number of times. CDR3 loop: CASSFGDLMGTEAFF. The CDR3 nucleotides are TGTGCCAGCAGTTTCGGGGACTTGATGGGCACTGAAGCTTTCTTT. This rearrangement joins TRBV6-2 or TRBV6-3 to TRBJ1-1, with D tentatively TRBD1 (5 bases). Germline V gives CDR1 MNHEY, CDR2 SVGEGT. This CDR3 is 15 amino acids long. V was pared by 4 bases and J by 4 bases, with 16 bases between.

This chain's CDR3 is CASSYRSLATNEKLFF. For the CDR3, the DNA is TGTGCCAGCAGTTACCGTTCCCTTGCAACTAATGAAAAACTGTTTTTT. This chain uses TRBV6-5 with TRBJ1-4, with D unclear. The CDR3 is 16 amino acids. Trimming stripped 2 bases from V and 0 bases from J, with 10 bases between. Germline assignment: CDR1 MNHEY and CDR2 SVGAGI.